Described below is a single T cell receptor (beta chain) sequence and its context. The data originate from a study of blood T cell repertoires in COVID-19. Whole-study context: Researchers got acute and convalescent COVID-19 samples from the United States, Italy and Spain. The cDNA or gDNA used as material had been derived from T cells, B-cell-depleted T cells, or PBMCs.

The CDR3 is made up of 18 amino acids. The data were produced by immunoSEQ multiplex PCR, yet TCRdb's version contains in-frame clones alone and is incomplete. This sample has 150,000 to 200,000 clones, with 65% to 85% found just once. This sequence was found in a woman aged 60-75 years who had recovered from COVID-19. The chain uses TRBV21-1 and TRBJ1-5. TRBV21-1 is a recognized pseudogene. Sequenced sample: PBMCs or T cells enriched from blood (not recorded which). The CDR3 DNA reads as TGTGCCAGCAGCAACGAACCCCCAAGCGGAGGGGGCAATCAGCCCCAGCATTTT. Translated, it gives CASSNEPPSGGGNQPQHF.